This is a list of T cell receptor beta chains from one sample in a study of blood T cell repertoires in COVID-19. Sequenced by immunoSEQ multiplex PCR; TCRdb stores in-frame clones only, minus some. Found here are under 150,000 clones, 85% of them singletons; the top ten hold roughly an eighth. The sequencing sample was made of peripheral blood. The source of these receptors is a human donor in a cohort sampled during active COVID-19. Both conserved end residues are part of each CDR3. A D gene is named only where the DNA matches it firmly. The listing skips clone size in some rows; elsewhere it reads once, few, many or a size class.

v_gene	abundance	d_gene	j_gene	CDR3aa	CDR3nt
TRBV11-2	NA	TRBD1	TRBJ1-1	CASSSQGAWAFF	TGTGCCAGCAGCTCACAGGGGGCATGGGCTTTCTTT
TRBV19	NA	TRBD1	TRBJ1-2	CASSITGGEGYTF	TGTGCCAGTAGTATCACAGGGGGAGAAGGCTACACCTTC
TRBV5-6	NA	NA	TRBJ1-2	CASRQTAYYGYTF	TGTGCCAGCAGACAGACAGCCTACTATGGCTACACCTTC
TRBV7-3	NA	TRBD2	TRBJ2-3	CASSLIAGGSDTQYF	TGTGCCAGCAGTTTAATCGCGGGGGGTTCAGATACGCAGTATTTT
TRBV30	NA	TRBD1	TRBJ1-2	CAWSRLRGTGGFRGGYTF	TGTGCCTGGAGTCGCCTGAGAGGGACAGGGGGGTTCAGAGGTGGCTACACCTTC
TRBV6-6	NA	TRBD2	TRBJ2-7	CASSYSTSGGNEQYF	TGTGCCAGCAGTTACTCGACTAGCGGGGGGAACGAGCAGTACTTC
TRBV6-6	once	NA	TRBJ2-3	CASSYSTPTDTQYF	TGTGCCAGCAGTTACTCGACTCCCACAGATACGCAGTATTTT
TRBV2	NA	NA	TRBJ1-5	CASSPRDTPFQPQHF	TGTGCCAGCAGCCCCCGGGACACGCCTTTTCAGCCCCAGCATTTT
TRBV10-3	NA	NA	TRBJ2-7	CAISVARDEQYF	TGTGCCATCAGTGTTGCTAGAGACGAGCAGTACTTC
TRBV7-9	NA	NA	TRBJ2-6	CASRHDSSGANVLTF	TGTGCCAGCAGGCATGACAGCTCTGGGGCCAACGTCCTGACTTTC
TRBV27	NA	TRBD1	TRBJ1-2	CASSHTGANYGYTF	TGTGCCAGCAGTCACACAGGGGCTAACTATGGCTACACCTTC
TRBV28	NA	TRBD1	TRBJ2-7	CASSMDRGRYEQYF	TGTGCCAGCAGTATGGACAGGGGGCGGTACGAGCAGTACTTC
TRBV5-4	NA	NA	TRBJ2-5	CASSRMGWETQYF	TGTGCCAGCAGCCGGATGGGCTGGGAGACCCAGTACTTC
TRBV11-2	NA	TRBD1	TRBJ1-2	CASSLVVGGAEFGYTF	TGTGCCAGCAGCTTAGTTGTAGGGGGCGCGGAATTTGGCTACACCTTC
TRBV5-6	NA	TRBD1	TRBJ2-2	CASRAPRGTGGSGELFF	TGTGCCAGCAGGGCCCCGCGCGGGACAGGGGGGTCCGGGGAGCTGTTTTTT
TRBV9	once	NA	TRBJ1-3	CASSVGRGGGGNTIYF	TGTGCCAGCAGCGTAGGGCGAGGAGGCGGTGGAAACACCATATATTTT
TRBV19	NA	NA	TRBJ1-5	CASSIERGRSNQPQHF	TGTGCCAGTAGTATAGAAAGGGGAAGGAGCAATCAGCCCCAGCATTTT
TRBV6-1	NA	NA	TRBJ2-7	CASSEGRYEQYF	TGTGCCAGCAGTGAGGGGAGATACGAGCAGTACTTC
TRBV5-1	NA	TRBD2	TRBJ2-1	CASSSGFPGLAGSSSYNEQFF	TGCGCCAGCAGCAGCGGTTTCCCGGGACTAGCGGGTTCAAGCTCCTACAATGAGCAGTTCTTC
TRBV10-3	NA	TRBD2	TRBJ2-3	CAISEGSGGTDTQYF	TGTGCCATCAGTGAAGGTAGCGGGGGGACAGATACGCAGTATTTT
TRBV7-8	NA	NA	TRBJ1-2	CASSPEAANYGYTF	TGTGCCAGCAGCCCCGAGGCGGCAAACTATGGCTACACCTTC
TRBV4-2	NA	NA	TRBJ1-5	CASSQAQGPQPQHF	TGTGCCAGCAGCCAAGCGCAGGGCCCTCAGCCCCAGCATTTT
TRBV28	NA	NA	TRBJ1-2	CASSITTEYGYTF	TGTGCCAGCAGTATCACGACAGAGTATGGCTACACCTTC
TRBV5-1	NA	NA	TRBJ1-6	CASSPLEGGNSPLHF	TGCGCCAGCAGCCCCTTGGAGGGTGGAAATTCACCCCTCCACTTT
TRBV29-1	few	NA	TRBJ1-2	CSVNGGVEGYTF	TGCAGCGTAAACGGCGGGGTGGAGGGCTACACCTTC
TRBV6-2/TRBV6-3	NA	NA	TRBJ1-5	CASSRPQGREPQHF	TGTGCCAGCAGCCGACCCCAGGGGCGTGAGCCCCAGCATTTT